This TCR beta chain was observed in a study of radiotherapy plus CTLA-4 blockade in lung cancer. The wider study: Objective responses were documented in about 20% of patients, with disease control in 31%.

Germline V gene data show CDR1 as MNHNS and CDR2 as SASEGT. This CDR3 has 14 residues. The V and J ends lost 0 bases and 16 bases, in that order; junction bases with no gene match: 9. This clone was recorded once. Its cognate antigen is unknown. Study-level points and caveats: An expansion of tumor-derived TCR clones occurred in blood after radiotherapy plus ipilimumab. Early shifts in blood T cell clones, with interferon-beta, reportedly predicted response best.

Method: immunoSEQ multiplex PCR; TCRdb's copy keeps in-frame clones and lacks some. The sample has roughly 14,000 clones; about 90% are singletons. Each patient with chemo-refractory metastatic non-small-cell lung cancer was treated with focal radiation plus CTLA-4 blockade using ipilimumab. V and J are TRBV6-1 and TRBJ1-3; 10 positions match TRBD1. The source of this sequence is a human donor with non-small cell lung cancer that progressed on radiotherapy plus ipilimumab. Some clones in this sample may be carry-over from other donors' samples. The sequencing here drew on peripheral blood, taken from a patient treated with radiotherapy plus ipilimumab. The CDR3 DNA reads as TGTGCCAGCAGTGAAGCGTATATTTGGGACAGGGGTTATTTT. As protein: CASSEAYIWDRGYF.